A selection of T cell receptor beta chains follows, all from one sample in a study of blood T cell repertoires in COVID-19. TCRdb's copy holds only in-frame clones and misses some; the assay was immunoSEQ multiplex PCR. This table holds a few hundred thousand clones, about 85% found once. What was sequenced was PBMCs or T cells enriched from blood (not recorded which). The receptors were sampled from a woman between 50 and 59 years old who had been exposed to COVID-19. Both conserved end residues are trimmed from each CDR3.

v_gene	j_gene	CDR3aa
TRBV9	TRBJ1-4	ASSVEGTGSEKLF
TRBV28	TRBJ1-1	ASSLTGGTEAF
TRBV6-6	TRBJ1-2	ASSYLQGNGYT
TRBV6-5	TRBJ1-3	ASSLGNTIY
TRBV6-6	TRBJ1-2	ASSSSGDRVRYGYT
TRBV5-4	TRBJ1-1	ASSFIADTEAF
TRBV27	TRBJ1-6	ASSSFGQASSYNSPLH
TRBV6-5	TRBJ1-6	ASSYVADRASPLH
TRBV29-1	TRBJ1-2	SVVPGLDGYT
TRBV28	TRBJ1-1	ASSFRRTHMNTEAF
TRBV24-1	TRBJ1-5	ATSDGGQGVVGSQPQH
TRBV4-2	TRBJ1-1	ASSQGGGAEAF
TRBV6-6	TRBJ2-7	ASSSHQGGSYEQY
TRBV4-3	TRBJ2-2	ASSRDRAFDGGELF
TRBV9	TRBJ1-1	ASTPGSRDTEAF
TRBV7-8	TRBJ2-3	ASSSHRGSGGTDTQY
TRBV10-1	TRBJ1-3	ASSVANTIY
TRBV10-2	TRBJ2-1	ASSEIFGTGGSYEQF
TRBV6-2/TRBV6-3	TRBJ2-7	ASSRDLRGKHEQY
TRBV5-6	TRBJ1-4	ASSNRGTGEKLF
TRBV28	TRBJ1-2	ASSFHRGRGNYGYT
TRBV3-1/TRBV3-2	TRBJ1-2	ASSQEGRGGYT
TRBV3-1/TRBV3-2	TRBJ1-2	ASSPGGVRNYGYT
TRBV5-1	TRBJ1-1	ASSPEGSRTEAF
TRBV7-2	TRBJ1-1	ASSLASLTEAF
TRBV3-1/TRBV3-2	TRBJ1-4	ASSLARGDEKLF
TRBV28	TRBJ1-4	ASRLTGNNEKLF
TRBV28	TRBJ1-6	ASSFPGGDSPLH
TRBV4-2	TRBJ2-3	ASSHPGGADTQY
TRBV6-5	TRBJ1-3	ASSTKRDSGNTIY
TRBV10-2	TRBJ1-5	ASSESGGYSNQPQH
TRBV27	TRBJ2-5	ASSQDRGRETQY